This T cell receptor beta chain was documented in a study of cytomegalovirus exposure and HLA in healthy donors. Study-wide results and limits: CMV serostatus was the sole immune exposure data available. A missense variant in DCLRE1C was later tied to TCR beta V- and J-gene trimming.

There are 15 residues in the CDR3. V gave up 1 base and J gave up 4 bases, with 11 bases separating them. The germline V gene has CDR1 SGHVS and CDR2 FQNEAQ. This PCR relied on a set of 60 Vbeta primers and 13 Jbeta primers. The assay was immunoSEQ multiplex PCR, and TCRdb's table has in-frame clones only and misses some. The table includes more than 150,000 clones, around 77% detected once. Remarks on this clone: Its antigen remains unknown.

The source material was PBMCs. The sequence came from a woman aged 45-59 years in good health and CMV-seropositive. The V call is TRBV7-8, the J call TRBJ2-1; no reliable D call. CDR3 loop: CASSLVLREYNEQFF. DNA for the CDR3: TGTGCCAGCAGCTTAGTCTTAAGAGAGTACAATGAGCAGTTCTTC.